Presented here are 21 T cell receptor beta chains from one specimen sequenced in a study of T-cell reconstitution after alpha-beta-depleted transplantation in children. Unique molecular identifiers were incorporated during preparation of the TCRbeta library. Each CDR3 protein is one row after TCRdb ran MiXCR on the PCR reads. The sample consists of nearly 550,000 distinct CDR3 sequences, around 17% of them appearing once. The sequencing used PBMCs from the stem cell graft donor, collected from the stem cell graft. All receptors come from a human donor who donated a stem cell graft to a child with acute lymphoblastic leukemia.

This clonotype was counted between two and nine times. The chain employs TRBV7-2 and TRBJ2-5, with D unresolved. The V gene's germline CDR1 is SGHTA and CDR2 FQGNSA. Between the trimmed V and J ends, which lost 6 bases and 2 bases, there was a span of 13 bases. CDR3 size: 14 residues. The CDR3 spells CASSKKTQQETQYF. The CDR3 DNA is TGTGCCAGCAGTAAAAAGACGCAGCAAGAGACCCAGTACTTC.

The chain has TRBV3-1 and TRBJ2-1; a weak D match, TRBD1 (5 bases). Germline assignment: CDR1 LGHDT and CDR2 YNNKEL (reference sequence). The CDR3 covers 14 residues. V lost 5 bases and J lost 5, with 13 bases in between. CDR3 coding DNA: TGTGCCAGCAGCAGACAGATTTCCGACAATGAGCAGTTCTTC. It is translated as CASSRQISDNEQFF.

This clonotype appeared a few times. The chain links TRBV25-1 to TRBJ2-5; possibly TRBD2 for D (5 bases). Germline lookup yields CDR1 MGHDK and CDR2 SYGVNS. This CDR3 contains 14 residues. V was shortened by 5 bases and J by 2 bases, with 12 bases between the two germline ends. DNA for the CDR3: TGTGCCAGCAGTAAATCGGGCGGGCAAGAGACCCAGTACTTC. Protein: CASSKSGGQETQYF.

The chain couples TRBV19 to TRBJ2-1; TRBD2 is a possible D gene (5 bases). CDR1 is LNHDA and CDR2 is SQIVND in the germline V gene (reference sequence). Trimming left V 3 bases short and J 7 bases short, with 10 bases between. The CDR3 loop spans 13 amino acids. The CDR3 region is CASSMSGGNEQFF. CDR3 bases: TGTGCCAGTAGTATGTCCGGCGGGAATGAGCAGTTCTTC.

This clonotype was seen a few times. The V gene is TRBV5-6, the J gene TRBJ1-2; D is possibly TRBD1 (6 bases). Germline V gene data show CDR1 as SGHDT and CDR2 as YYEEEE. The CDR3 totals 14 residues. V lost 0 bases, J lost 6 bases, and 12 bases lay in between. In nucleotides, the CDR3 is TGTGCCAGCAGCTTGGACAGGGAATTCGATGGCTACACCTTC. Its translation is CASSLDREFDGYTF. Drawing the rest from reference TRBV5-6 and TRBJ1-2, the complete variable domain is DAGVTQSPTHLIKTRGQQVTLRCSPKSGHDTVSWYQQALGQGPQFIFQYYEEEERQRGNFPDRFSGHQFPNYSSELNVNALLLGDSALYLCASSLDREFDGYTFGSGTRLTVV.

In its sample, this clonotype was seen a few times. V gene TRBV20-1 combines with J gene TRBJ2-5; D ambiguous. Germline CDR1 DFQATT, CDR2 SNEGSKA (reference sequence). Trimming cost V 5 bases and J 1 base, with 11 bases left between them. The CDR3 is made up of 13 amino acids. The CDR3 nucleotides read TGCAGTGCTGTCAAGCAGCTCCAAGAGACCCAGTACTTC. Translation: CSAVKQLQETQYF.

This clonotype was found a few times. The J gene is TRBJ1-6, the V gene TRBV29-1; D unresolved. Germline CDR1 is SQVTM and CDR2 is ANQGSEA. Trimming removed 4 bases at V and 4 bases at J, with 11 bases between. The CDR3 is 14 amino acids. CDR3: CSVGGVGYNSPLHF. CDR3 DNA sequence: TGCAGCGTTGGAGGCGTTGGTTATAATTCACCCCTCCACTTT.

V and J are TRBV4-2 and TRBJ1-4, with D perhaps TRBD1 (6 bases). Germline-derived CDR1 and CDR2 are LGHNA and YNFKEQ. V dropped 4 bases and J dropped 4 bases, with 34 bases sitting between them. This CDR3 contains 22 residues. Written as DNA, the CDR3 is TGTGCCAGCAGCCCGCCGGTACTCAGGGGACTTGTGGGCATGGCGGATAATGAAAAACTGTTTTTT. This encodes CASSPPVLRGLVGMADNEKLFF.

The chain joins TRBV7-8 to TRBJ1-2; D not certain. Germline V gives CDR1 SGHVS, CDR2 FQNEAQ. The CDR3 runs 13 residues. V was pared by 0 bases and J by 6 bases, with 8 bases between. The CDR3 DNA is TGTGCCAGCAGCTTAGCAGGGTTGGATGGCTACACCTTC. Its protein product is CASSLAGLDGYTF. Variable domain in full (rest from reference TRBV7-8 and TRBJ1-2): GAGVSQSPRYKVAKRGQDVALRCDPISGHVSLFWYQQALGQGPEFLTYFQNEAQLDKSGLPSDRFFAERPEGSVSTLKIQRTQQEDSAVYLCASSLAGLDGYTFGSGTRLTVV.

The chain recombines TRBV7-8 with TRBJ2-1; 9 nucleotides agree with TRBD1. The CDR3 consists of 17 residues. V gave up 6 bases and J gave up 0 bases; unmatched junction bases: 9. Germline V CDR1 and CDR2: SGHVS, FQNEAQ. CDR3 loop: CASRFPDRGDSYNEQFF. In nucleotides, the CDR3 is TGTGCCAGCAGATTCCCGGACAGGGGCGACTCCTACAATGAGCAGTTCTTC.

The J gene is TRBJ1-5, the V gene TRBV20-1, with 7 bases aligning to TRBD1. CDR3 length: 17 residues. Germline V gene data show CDR1 as DFQATT and CDR2 as SNEGSKA (reference sequence). Germline trimming cut 0 bases from V and 4 bases from J; bases unmatched to any gene: 12. CDR3 loop: CSAREEITGTVNQPQHF. The CDR3 DNA is TGCAGTGCTAGAGAAGAAATTACCGGGACAGTGAATCAGCCCCAGCATTTT.

The chain carries TRBV6-5 and TRBJ1-2; 9 nucleotides line up with TRBD1. Germline V gene sequence: CDR1 MNHEY, CDR2 SVGAGI. V dropped 4 bases and J dropped 1; count of bases not matched to a gene: 13. This CDR3 comprises 18 residues. CDR3 sequence reads: CASSCYGPGTGNNYGYTF. CDR3 nucleotides: TGTGCCAGCAGTTGCTATGGCCCCGGGACAGGGAATAACTATGGCTACACCTTC.

The chain employs TRBV20-1 and TRBJ2-7; TRBD2 aligns across 13 bases. CDR3 size: 18 residues. Trimming removed 3 bases from V and 3 bases from J; junction bases left unmatched: 14. The germline V gene encodes CDR1 DFQATT and CDR2 SNEGSKA (reference sequence). The CDR3, as DNA: TGCAGTGCTAGCCCCACTAGCGGGAGGGCGGGTAGTGTCTACGAGCAGTACTTC. This codes for CSASPTSGRAGSVYEQYF.

The rearrangement joins TRBV4-1 to TRBJ2-1; 11 positions match TRBD2. Germline V gene data show CDR1 as MGHRA and CDR2 as YSYEKL. This CDR3 spans 16 amino acids. V lost 2 bases and J lost 11; bases outside the gene matches: 11. The CDR3 DNA sequence: TGCGCCAGCAGCCAAACTAGCGGGAGAACCCGTTTGAAGCAGTTCTTC. Encoded protein: CASSQTSGRTRLKQFF.

This sequence joins TRBV4-1 and TRBJ2-5; D is possibly TRBD1 (5 bases). Trimming removed 8 bases from V and 1 base from J, with 17 bases in between. The CDR3 is 15 amino acids. From germline, CDR1 is MGHRA and CDR2 YSYEKL. For the CDR3, the DNA is TGCGCCAGCTCAAACTTAGGGGTGACCCAAGAGACCCAGTACTTC. As protein: CASSNLGVTQETQYF.

This rearrangement joins TRBV4-1 to TRBJ1-4; perhaps TRBD1 as D (6 bases). V was shortened by 0 bases and J by 7 bases, with 15 bases between the two germline ends. The germline gives CDR1 MGHRA, CDR2 YSYEKL. This CDR3 has 16 residues. This chain's CDR3 is CASSQELQGRFEKLFF. In DNA form, the CDR3 reads TGCGCCAGCAGCCAAGAATTGCAGGGGCGATTTGAAAAACTGTTTTTT.

This clonotype was counted between two and nine times. The CDR3 nucleotides are TGTGCCACCAGTGAGCAGCGGAGCTCCTACAATGAGCAGTTCTTC. This translates into CATSEQRSSYNEQFF. The chain recombines TRBV24-1 with TRBJ2-1, with TRBD2 as a possible D gene (5 bases). The germline V gene encodes CDR1 KGHDR and CDR2 SFDVKD. V was shortened by 4 bases and J by 0 bases, with 9 bases between the two germline ends. The CDR3 sequence is 15 residues long.

This clonotype was observed a handful of times. The rearrangement links TRBV6-2 or TRBV6-3 to TRBJ2-1; D is undetermined. Trimming shortened V by 2 bases and J by 6 bases, and 8 bases separated the two germline ends. Germline V gives CDR1 MNHEY, CDR2 SVGEGT. This CDR3 contains 13 residues. The CDR3 DNA reads as TGTGCCAGCAGTTACGCGTGGCTCAATGAGCAGTTCTTC. It codes for CASSYAWLNEQFF.

The table lists this clonotype with a few counts. This chain joins TRBV5-1 and TRBJ2-1; TRBD2 agrees at 13 bases. Germline V gene sequence: CDR1 SGHRS, CDR2 YFSETQ. The V and J ends lost 1 base and 0 bases, in that order; junction bases with no gene match: 1. CDR3 length: 17 amino acids. The CDR3 DNA is TGCGCCAGCAGCTTGTGGACTAGCGGGAGCTCCTACAATGAGCAGTTCTTC. Amino acids: CASSLWTSGSSYNEQFF.

In its sample, this clonotype was seen a few times. V gene TRBV25-1 combines with J gene TRBJ2-7, with D uncertain. With 3 bases removed from V and 0 bases from J, the gap between germline ends came to 12 bases. The CDR3 covers 15 residues. The germline gives CDR1 MGHDK, CDR2 SYGVNS. The CDR3 bases are TGTGCCAGCAGTGATTCAGCCCACGGCTCCTACGAGCAGTACTTC. Translated, it gives CASSDSAHGSYEQYF.

This clonotype turned up a few times. The chain employs TRBV18 and TRBJ2-7; D is unresolved. The CDR3 is 14 amino acids. Germline V gives CDR1 KGHSH, CDR2 LQKENI. V lost 3 bases, J lost 5 bases, and 14 bases lay in between. The CDR3 bases are TGTGCCAGCTCACCGCAGGCAGCGCAGGACGAGCAGTACTTC. Translated: CASSPQAAQDEQYF.